This TCR beta chain was sequenced in a study of blood T cell repertoires in COVID-19. Profiling relied on immunoSEQ multiplex PCR, and the TCRdb table lists in-frame clones only, not all of them. The sample consists of 250,000 to 400,000 clones, roughly 90% of them appearing once. Seattle patient enrollment occurred during active infection, with longitudinal follow-up thereafter. J lost 0 bases, V lost 6 bases, and 5 bases had no gene match. The CDR3 sequence is 15 residues long. The germline CDR1 and CDR2 sequences are MDHEN and SYDVKM. This receptor was taken from a woman aged 25 to 39 with COVID-19, enrolled during active disease. Sequenced: peripheral blood. This chain links TRBV28 with TRBJ1-2; 9 bases agree with TRBD1. The CDR3 nucleotides read TGTGCCAGCAGATCCGGGACAGGGCCTAACTATGGCTACACCTTC. The encoded protein is CASRSGTGPNYGYTF.